This T cell receptor beta chain is drawn from a study of human versus mouse CDR3 diversity and MHC coevolution. Study-wide results and caveats: By iCHAO1, human TCR beta clonotypes numbered about 1.5 million, the most.

A remark on this clone: The antigen is unknown.

Naive CD4 T cells, CD45RO-negative and CD62L-positive, were flow-sorted from PBMCs. This CDR3 comprises 14 residues. The germline gives CDR1 MNHEY, CDR2 SVGAGI. Trimming left V 2 bases short and J 10 bases short, with 17 bases between. Assay used: immunoSEQ multiplex PCR; TCRdb lists only in-frame clones, some missing. The data show roughly 80,000 clones, 80% to 95% seen once. V usage is TRBV6-5 and J usage is TRBJ1-1; D might be TRBD1 (6 bases). This receptor was obtained from a person aged 25-75 years in good health. Sequencing used naive CD4+ T cells from blood. Subset of the sample: CD45RO-negative CD62L-positive naive CD4 T cells. In DNA form, the CDR3 reads TGTGCCAGCAGTTACGGCCGCGTCCCCAGGGGAGCTTTCTTT. Encoded protein: CASSYGRVPRGAFF.